Described below is a single T cell receptor (beta chain) sequence and its context. TCRdb reprocessed the 5' RACE reads via MiXCR and lists one record per CDR3 protein. Counted here are 200,000 to 300,000 distinct CDR3 sequences, 8% to 9% occurring once; the ten biggest clones make up 4.8%. The sample comes from a study of CD8 T cells in ankylosing spondylitis. Trimming took off 2 bases at V and 5 bases at J, with 15 bases between the two ends. CDR1 and CDR2 from the germline V gene are GTSNPN and SVGIG (reference sequence). This CDR3 is 15 amino acids long. The TCR sequence derives from a female donor with ankylosing spondylitis or in good health (not recorded which). V gene TRBV30 combines with J gene TRBJ1-4; a weak D match, TRBD1 (5 bases). Sequences were obtained from blood, either unsorted or a sorted T cell fraction (not recorded which). This CDR3 reads CAWSHVGARNEKLFF. The CDR3 nucleotides read TGTGCCTGGAGTCATGTTGGGGCACGGAATGAAAAACTGTTTTTT.